The 23 T cell receptor beta chains given below trace back to one sample, sequenced in a study of blood T cell repertoires in COVID-19. Sequencing was performed with immunoSEQ multiplex PCR; in TCRdb, only in-frame clones are kept and a portion is missing. This sample carries roughly 200,000 clones, roughly 84% of them seen once, and the ten largest clones take roughly 3.1%. What was sequenced was PBMCs or T cells enriched from blood (not recorded which). The origin of the receptors is a woman in her twenties or thirties who had been exposed to COVID-19.

J is TRBJ1-2 and V is TRBV19; D unclear. Germline V CDR1 and CDR2: LNHDA, SQIVND (reference sequence). Trimming pared 9 bases from V and 5 bases from J, leaving 7 bases between. CDR3 length: 10 residues. CDR3 nucleotide sequence: TGTGCCAGGGCAGATTATGGCTACACCTTC. As protein: CARADYGYTF.

The chain combines TRBV18 with TRBJ2-2; D not resolved. V lost 5 bases and J lost 0, with 22 bases in between. CDR1 is KGHSH and CDR2 is LQKENI in the germline V gene. CDR3 length: 19 amino acids. The CDR3 spells CASSLTFGQAKSNTGELFF. The CDR3 coding sequence is TGTGCCAGCTCATTAACGTTTGGGCAGGCAAAATCGAACACCGGGGAGCTGTTTTTT.

The genes are TRBV19 and TRBJ1-3; D call uncertain. V shed 8 bases and J shed 0 bases, with 14 bases lying between them. Germline V gene data show CDR1 as LNHDA and CDR2 as SQIVND (reference sequence). The CDR3 is 15 amino acids. The CDR3: CASGLGSASGNTIYF. Written as DNA, the CDR3 is TGTGCCAGTGGGCTGGGGAGCGCCTCTGGAAACACCATATATTTT.

The V gene is TRBV25-1, the J gene TRBJ2-1, with TRBD2 matching over 10 bases. V lost 7 bases and J lost 6; bases outside the gene matches: 9. Germline-derived CDR1 and CDR2 are MGHDK and SYGVNS. The CDR3 extends over 15 amino acids. The CDR3 loop reads CASTMTSGGVNEQFF. CDR3 bases: TGTGCCAGCACGATGACGAGCGGGGGGGTCAATGAGCAGTTCTTC.

CDR3 protein: CSVGSSYNEQFF. The CDR3 DNA sequence: TGCAGCGTTGGGAGCTCCTACAATGAGCAGTTCTTC. V gene TRBV29-1 combines with J gene TRBJ2-1; D is unclear. CDR1 SQVTM and CDR2 ANQGSEA come from the germline V gene. The CDR3 runs to 12 residues. V lost 4 bases and J lost 0, with 4 bases in between.

The J gene is TRBJ1-6, the V gene TRBV5-1; 8 bases align to TRBD1. The CDR3 runs to 16 residues. Germline CDR1 reads SGHRS; CDR2 reads YFSETQ. With 4 bases clipped from V and 3 bases from J, the junction kept 6 bases outside the gene matches. The CDR3 region is CASSGPTGDYNSPLHF. The CDR3 coding sequence is TGCGCCAGCAGCGGGCCGACAGGGGACTATAATTCACCCCTCCACTTT.

V usage is TRBV6-5 and J usage is TRBJ2-7, with D possibly being TRBD1 (6 bases). V lost 6 bases and J 0 bases, leaving 12 bases between the germline ends. CDR3 size: 14 residues. Germline-derived CDR1 and CDR2 are MNHEY and SVGAGI. The CDR3 nucleotides are TGTGCCAGCAGAGGACAGACCGGCTCCTACGAGCAGTACTTC. Residues: CASRGQTGSYEQYF.

The chain employs TRBV2 and TRBJ2-3; tentatively, D is TRBD2 (6 bases). From germline, CDR1 is SNHLY and CDR2 FYNNEI. Trimming pared 3 bases from V and 0 bases from J, leaving 10 bases between. This CDR3 has 15 amino acids. The CDR3 nucleotides are TGTGCCAGCAGTGATTTGGCGGGGAGCACAGATACGCAGTATTTT. Its translation is CASSDLAGSTDTQYF.

This chain connects TRBV5-8 to TRBJ2-7; 14 positions agree with TRBD2. Trimming cost V 4 bases and J 2 bases; bases outside gene matches: 2. The V gene's germline CDR1 is SGHTS and CDR2 YDEGEE. The CDR3 has 15 residues. CDR3 DNA: TGTGCCAGCAGCAAGGGACTAGCGGGGGCCTACGAGCAGTACTTC. Its protein product is CASSKGLAGAYEQYF.

The chain recombines TRBV9 with TRBJ2-1; TRBD1 is a possible D gene (5 bases). Per the germline V gene, CDR1 is SGDLS and CDR2 is YYNGEE. CDR3 length: 12 amino acids. V was pared by 3 bases and J by 7 bases, with 8 bases between. CDR3 region: CASSAGHNEQFF. Here the CDR3 DNA reads TGTGCCAGCAGCGCAGGGCATAATGAGCAGTTCTTC. Looking up the rest from reference TRBV9 and TRBJ2-1 gives the full variable domain: DSGVTQTPKHLITATGQRVTLRCSPRSGDLSVYWYQQSLDQGLQFLIQYYNGEERAKGNILERFSAQQFPDLHSELNLSSLELGDSALYFCASSAGHNEQFFGPGTRLTVL.

The CDR3 DNA reads as TGTGCCGCCCGAAGGAGGGACCAACCCATCACTTCCTACGAGCAGTACTTC. This translates into CAARRRDQPITSYEQYF. The rearrangement links TRBV6-9 to TRBJ2-7; a weak D match, TRBD2 (6 bases). Germline CDR1 reads MNHGY; CDR2 reads SVAAGI. Trimming stripped 11 bases from V and 1 base from J, with 27 bases between. The CDR3 loop spans 17 amino acids.

This clone ranks as medium-sized. This chain uses TRBV6-1 with TRBJ1-1; D might be TRBD1 (5 bases). Trimming stripped 3 bases from V and 1 base from J, with 6 bases between. CDR3 length: 13 residues. CDR1 is MNHNS, CDR2 SASEGT, per germline. This CDR3 reads CASSDRENTEAFF. The CDR3 coding sequence is TGTGCCAGCAGTGACAGGGAGAACACTGAAGCTTTCTTT.

The chain carries TRBV27 and TRBJ1-6; 11 bases are a match to TRBD1. J gave up 13 bases and V 4 bases, and 6 bases lay outside the gene matches. Germline values: CDR1 MNHEY, CDR2 SMNVEV (reference sequence). The CDR3 spans 14 residues. CDR3 coding DNA: TGTGCCAGCAGTTCCGGGACAGGGGGGATTCCCCTCCACTTT. Encoded protein: CASSSGTGGIPLHF.

This rearrangement joins TRBV14 to TRBJ1-1; tentative D call: TRBD1 (6 bases). The CDR3 is made up of 16 amino acids. Germline values: CDR1 SGHDN, CDR2 FVKESK. Trimming stripped 2 bases from V and 3 bases from J, with 16 bases between. The CDR3 sequence: CASSQYSGVLDTEAFF. As DNA, the CDR3 is TGTGCCAGCAGCCAATACTCAGGGGTGTTGGACACTGAAGCTTTCTTT. The variable domain in full, with the rest retrieved from reference TRBV14 and TRBJ1-1, is EAGVTQFPSHSVIEKGQTVTLRCDPISGHDNLYWYRRVMGKEIKFLLHFVKESKQDESGMPNNRFLAERTGGTYSTLKVQPAELEDSGVYFCASSQYSGVLDTEAFFGQGTRLTVV.

The chain is built from TRBV9 and TRBJ1-2; a possible D gene is TRBD1 (6 bases). This CDR3 comprises 16 residues. Trimming took off 3 bases at V and 4 bases at J, with 19 bases between the two ends. Per germline, CDR1 SGDLS and CDR2 YYNGEE. CDR3 in amino acids: CASSGGPHSPGYGYTF. The DNA of the CDR3 is TGTGCCAGCAGCGGGGGGCCCCACAGCCCCGGCTATGGCTACACCTTC.

Here the CDR3 reads CATGTSGVHEQFF. In nucleotides, the CDR3 is TGTGCCACCGGGACTAGCGGGGTACATGAGCAGTTCTTC. The chain links TRBV19 to TRBJ2-1, with 13 bases lining up with TRBD2. The V gene end was trimmed by 10 bases and the J gene end by 8 bases; junction bases not matched to a gene: 5. Germline V lookup: CDR1 LNHDA, CDR2 SQIVND (reference sequence). This CDR3 region has 13 residues. Looking up the rest from reference TRBV19 and TRBJ2-1 gives the full variable domain: DGGITQSPKYLFRKEGQNVTLSCEQNLNHDAMYWYRQDPGQGLRLIYYSQIVNDFQKGDIAEGYSVSREKKESFPLTVTSAQKNPTAFYLCATGTSGVHEQFFGPGTRLTVL.

In this sample, this clone turned up a few times. The chain carries TRBV2 and TRBJ1-5; D is unresolved. The CDR3 has 15 residues. In germline, CDR1 is SNHLY, CDR2 FYNNEI. V lost 4 bases, J lost 4 bases, and 14 bases lay in between. Here the CDR3 DNA reads TGTGCCAGCAGTGGGGCGAGCAGTCTAAATCAGCCCCAGCATTTT. This translates into CASSGASSLNQPQHF.

The chain employs TRBV4-1 and TRBJ1-5; possibly TRBD1 for D (6 bases). Trimming stripped 0 bases from V and 1 base from J, with 19 bases between. CDR1 and CDR2 from the germline V gene are MGHRA and YSYEKL. The CDR3 totals 19 residues. CDR3 DNA sequence: TGCGCCAGCAGCCAAGAAGAAGGACAGATAAGACTGAGCAATCAGCCCCAGCATTTT. Translating gives CASSQEEGQIRLSNQPQHF.

The CDR3 reads CASSQGAGQAYGYTF. DNA of the CDR3: TGCGCCAGCAGCCAAGGAGCGGGACAGGCCTATGGCTACACCTTC. The chain combines TRBV4-3 with TRBJ1-2, with 8 bases fitting TRBD1. Per germline, CDR1 LGHNA and CDR2 YSLEER. This CDR3 has 15 residues. V lost 1 base, J lost 4 bases, and 5 bases stayed unmatched.

This rearrangement joins TRBV19 to TRBJ2-7, with D possibly TRBD1 on 5 matching bases. Germline CDR1 LNHDA, CDR2 SQIVND (reference sequence). The CDR3 runs to 15 residues. With 4 bases removed from V and 3 bases from J, the gap between germline ends came to 16 bases. The CDR3 DNA is TGTGCCAGTAGTAACTCTAGGCAGGGTTACTACGAGCAGTACTTC. Protein product: CASSNSRQGYYEQYF.

The CDR3 is CASRSRDSTYEQYF. CDR3 in DNA: TGTGCCAGCAGGTCCCGGGACAGTACCTACGAGCAGTACTTC. The gene calls are TRBV6-5 and TRBJ2-7; TRBD1 matches 7 bases. The CDR3 sequence is 14 residues long. Germline assignment: CDR1 MNHEY and CDR2 SVGAGI. With 6 bases clipped from V and 2 bases from J, the junction kept 7 bases outside the gene matches.

The chain employs TRBV5-6 and TRBJ2-7; TRBD1 matches at 8 bases. Germline trimming cut 6 bases from V and 6 bases from J; bases unmatched to any gene: 8. Germline V gene sequence: CDR1 SGHDT, CDR2 YYEEEE. This CDR3 has 13 amino acids. CDR3 residues: CASTRQGKAEQYF. CDR3 in DNA: TGTGCCAGCACCCGACAGGGGAAGGCCGAGCAGTACTTC.

The V call is TRBV11-2, the J call TRBJ2-7; 8 nucleotides align to TRBD1. The CDR3 covers 13 residues. V was clipped by 1 base and J by 6 bases; unmatched bases: 2. Germline CDR1 reads SGHAT; CDR2 reads FQNNGV. CDR3 in amino acids: CASSLGTGREQYF. For the CDR3, the DNA is TGTGCCAGCAGCTTAGGGACAGGGCGCGAGCAGTACTTC.